These T cell receptor beta chains were read from a single sample in a study of blood T cell repertoires in COVID-19. The assay was immunoSEQ multiplex PCR, and TCRdb's table has in-frame clones only and misses some. Of approximately 220,000 clones in the sample, 85% to 90% were seen once. The sequencing input was peripheral blood. These TCRs come from a man in his forties or fifties with acute or convalescent COVID-19. The CDR3 runs from the conserved cysteine through the conserved F or W. A D gene is named only where the DNA matches it firmly. The size field is filled for only some rows; it gives once, few, many or a size class.

j_call v_call d_call clone_size cdr3_aa cdr3_nt
TRBJ1-3 TRBV7-9 TRBD1 few CASSRSGTGVNTIYF TGTGCCAGCAGCCGATCCGGGACAGGGGTAAACACCATATATTTT
TRBJ2-7 TRBV5-8 TRBD1 few CASSTDRGRHYEQYF TGTGCCAGCAGCACGGACAGGGGCCGCCATTACGAGCAGTACTTC
TRBJ2-5 TRBV5-1 TRBD1 NA CASSPPTTGGQETQYF TGCGCCAGCAGCCCTCCCACCACAGGGGGGCAAGAGACCCAGTACTTC
TRBJ2-7 TRBV7-3 TRBD1 NA CASSRRTGGYEQYF TGTGCCAGCAGCAGAAGGACAGGGGGTTACGAGCAGTACTTC
TRBJ1-6 TRBV6-5 TRBD1 NA CASRRQGAYSPLHF TGTGCCAGCAGAAGACAGGGGGCTTATTCACCCCTCCACTTT
TRBJ2-2 TRBV19 NA NA CASSTSRFTGELFF TGTGCCAGTAGTACTAGCAGGTTCACCGGGGAGCTGTTTTTT
TRBJ1-2 TRBV6-4 TRBD1 NA CASSVDRSGAYGYTF TGTGCCAGCAGTGTGGACAGGTCAGGCGCCTATGGCTACACCTTC
TRBJ1-2 TRBV5-6 NA once CASSLSGGGYYGYTF TGTGCCAGCAGCTTGTCTGGGGGAGGGTACTATGGCTACACCTTC
TRBJ1-5 TRBV4-1 TRBD1 NA CASSQGDSHYQPQHF TGCGCCAGCAGCCAAGGGGACAGCCATTATCAGCCCCAGCATTTT
TRBJ1-4 TRBV20-1 NA NA CSARLNEKLFF TGCAGTGCTAGGCTAAATGAAAAACTGTTTTTT
TRBJ2-1 TRBV10-1 NA NA CASSGQTLLSSYNEQFF TGCGCCAGCAGTGGACAGACACTACTTAGCTCCTACAATGAGCAGTTCTTC
TRBJ2-1 TRBV19 NA NA CASSTQGNEQFF TGTGCCAGTAGTACCCAGGGAAATGAGCAGTTCTTC
TRBJ1-2 TRBV5-1 NA NA CASSADRSYGYTF TGCGCCAGCAGCGCTGACAGAAGCTATGGCTACACCTTC
TRBJ1-2 TRBV27 NA NA CASSSGAGYTF TGTGCCAGCAGTTCCGGAGCAGGCTACACCTTC
TRBJ2-7 TRBV19 TRBD2 NA CASSRVAGPPYEQYF TGTGCCAGTAGTAGAGTAGCGGGGCCCCCCTACGAGCAGTACTTC
TRBJ2-7 TRBV20-1 TRBD1 few CSASPTGGGNEQYF TGCAGTGCTAGTCCGACAGGGGGCGGGAACGAGCAGTACTTC
TRBJ2-2 TRBV6-5 NA NA CASRRTVGELFF TGTGCCAGCAGAAGGACTGTCGGGGAGCTGTTTTTT
TRBJ1-5 TRBV30 NA NA CAWSGGDQPQHF TGTGCCTGGAGTGGGGGGGATCAGCCCCAGCATTTT
TRBJ2-2 TRBV28 NA once CASRVGAGELFF TGTGCCAGCAGAGTGGGCGCCGGGGAGCTGTTTTTT
TRBJ1-2 TRBV7-6 NA NA CASSLGGGNRRYYGYTF TGTGCCAGCAGCTTAGGTGGCGGAAATCGGAGGTACTATGGCTACACCTTC
TRBJ1-2 TRBV5-1 TRBD1 NA CASSLQGAGGYTF TGCGCCAGCAGCTTACAGGGGGCGGGCGGCTACACCTTC
TRBJ1-2 TRBV2 NA few CASSEAGYPGYTF TGTGCCAGCAGTGAAGCGGGCTATCCTGGCTACACCTTC
TRBJ1-2 TRBV19 TRBD1 once CASSIVSRGNYGYTF TGTGCCAGTAGTATAGTTAGCAGGGGGAACTATGGCTACACCTTC
TRBJ1-2 TRBV25-1 TRBD1 once CASSDRTGVGGYTF TGTGCCAGCAGTGACCGGACAGGGGTTGGTGGCTACACCTTC
TRBJ2-7 TRBV30 TRBD2 NA CAWSLAGKITYEQYF TGTGCCTGGAGTTTAGCGGGGAAAATTACCTACGAGCAGTACTTC
TRBJ2-7 TRBV14 TRBD1 few CASSLGQGLYEQYF TGTGCCAGCAGCCTAGGACAGGGGCTCTACGAGCAGTACTTC
TRBJ1-5 TRBV3-1/TRBV3-2 NA NA CASSREGSQPQHF TGTGCCAGCAGCCGGGAGGGGAGTCAGCCCCAGCATTTT